The count of the clone carrying this T cell receptor (beta chain) is one. Antigen: not known. The data derive from a study of CD8+ T cells in alopecia areata. Study outcomes and limitations: Higher clonality than in normal scalp was seen in lesional scalp, especially alopecia totalis/universalis. The study also sequences resident alphabeta T cells of normal skin in scalp samples.

From germline, CDR1 is SGDLS and CDR2 YYNGEE. V shed 3 bases and J shed 1 base, with 11 bases lying between them. The CDR3 contains 15 residues. Collected material from alopecia areata patients comprised lesional scalp punch biopsies and peripheral blood. Extracted RNA was reverse transcribed into cDNA, the sequencing template. Sequencing was performed with immunoSEQ multiplex PCR; in TCRdb, only in-frame clones are kept and a portion is missing. This sample has about 160,000 clones; about nine tenths occur once, and the top ten carry about 16%. The chain uses TRBV9 and TRBJ2-1; D tentatively fits TRBD1 or TRBD2 (5 bases each). The receptor was isolated from a human donor with alopecia areata. Material: CD8+ T cells sorted from blood, obtained at week 0. DNA for the CDR3: TGTGCCAGCAGCGGTGGTGGGGGTTCCTACAATGAGCAGTTCTTC. Protein: CASSGGGGSYNEQFF.